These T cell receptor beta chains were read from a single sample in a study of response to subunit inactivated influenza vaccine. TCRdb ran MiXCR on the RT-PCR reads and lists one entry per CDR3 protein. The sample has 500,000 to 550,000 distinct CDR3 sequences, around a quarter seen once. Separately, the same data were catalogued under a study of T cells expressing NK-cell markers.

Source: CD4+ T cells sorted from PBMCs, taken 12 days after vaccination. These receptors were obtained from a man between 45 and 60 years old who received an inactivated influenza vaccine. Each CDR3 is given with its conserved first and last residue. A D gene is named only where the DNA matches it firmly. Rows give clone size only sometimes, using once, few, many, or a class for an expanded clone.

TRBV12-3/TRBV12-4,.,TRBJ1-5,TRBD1,CASSFETGAYSNQPQHF,TGTGCCAGCAGTTTTGAAACAGGGGCCTATAGCAATCAGCCCCAGCATTTT
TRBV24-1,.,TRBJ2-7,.,CATSVTGYEQYF,TGTGCCACCAGCGTTACAGGTTACGAGCAGTACTTC
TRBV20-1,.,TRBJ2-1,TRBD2,CTILAGWGSSYNEQFF,TGCACCATCCTAGCGGGGTGGGGAAGCTCCTACAATGAGCAGTTCTTC
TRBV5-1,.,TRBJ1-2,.,CASSLRTDFNYGYTF,TGCGCCAGCAGCTTGCGGACAGATTTTAACTATGGCTACACCTTC
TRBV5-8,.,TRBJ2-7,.,CASSLVRQTGEQYF,TGTGCCAGCAGCTTGGTTCGGCAAACCGGAGAGCAGTACTTC
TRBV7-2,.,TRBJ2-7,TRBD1,CASSLSTGFNEQYF,TGTGCCAGCAGCTTATCGACAGGGTTCAACGAGCAGTACTTC
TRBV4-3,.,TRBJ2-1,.,CASSQDFGTENEQFF,TGCGCCAGCAGCCAAGATTTTGGGACTGAAAATGAGCAGTTCTTC
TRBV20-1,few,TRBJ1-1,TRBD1,CSARERAGQRNTEAFF,TGCAGTGCTAGAGAACGGGCGGGACAGAGGAACACTGAAGCTTTCTTT
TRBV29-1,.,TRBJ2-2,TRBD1,CSVELKGQGNTGELFF,TGCAGCGTTGAACTAAAAGGACAGGGGAACACCGGGGAGCTGTTTTTT
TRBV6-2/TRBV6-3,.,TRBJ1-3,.,CASSYRPTLGNTIYF,TGTGCCAGCAGTTACCGCCCGACGCTTGGAAACACCATATATTTT
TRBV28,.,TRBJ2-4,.,CASSFPGANIQYF,TGTGCCAGCAGTTTTCCAGGAGCGAATATTCAGTACTTC
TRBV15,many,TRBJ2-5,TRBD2,CATSLGGVKEETQYF,TGTGCCACCAGCCTTGGGGGGGTCAAGGAAGAGACCCAGTACTTC
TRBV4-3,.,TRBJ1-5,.,CASSHAWAGPNQPQHF,TGCGCCAGCAGCCATGCTTGGGCGGGACCCAATCAGCCCCAGCATTTT
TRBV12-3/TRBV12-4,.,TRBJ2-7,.,CASSSPPGISYEQYF,TGTGCCAGCAGTTCTCCCCCAGGGATTTCCTACGAGCAGTACTTC
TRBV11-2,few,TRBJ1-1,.,CASINSVGRSNTEAFF,TGTGCCAGCATCAACTCGGTCGGACGGTCGAACACTGAAGCTTTCTTT
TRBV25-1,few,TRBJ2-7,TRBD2,CASSGPPGGRDTYEQYF,TGTGCCAGCAGTGGTCCCCCTGGCGGGAGGGATACCTACGAGCAGTACTTC
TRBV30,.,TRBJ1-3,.,CAWKNRAGNTIYF,TGTGCCTGGAAAAACAGGGCTGGAAACACCATATATTTT
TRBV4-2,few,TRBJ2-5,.,CASSPLLDQQETQYF,TGTGCCAGCAGCCCTCTGCTGGACCAGCAAGAGACCCAGTACTTC
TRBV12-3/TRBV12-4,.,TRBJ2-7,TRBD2,CASSLAGGRPGEQYF,TGTGCCAGCAGTTTAGCGGGAGGGCGTCCTGGCGAGCAGTACTTC
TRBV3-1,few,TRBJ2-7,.,CASSPSAPYEQYF,TGTGCCAGCAGCCCCTCGGCGCCCTACGAGCAGTACTTC
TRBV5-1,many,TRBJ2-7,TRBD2,CASSLGREDYEQYF,TGCGCCAGCAGCTTGGGTCGGGAGGATTACGAGCAGTACTTC
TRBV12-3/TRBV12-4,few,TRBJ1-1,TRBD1,CASSSALGQGNTEAFF,TGTGCCAGCAGTTCAGCCTTGGGACAGGGGAACACTGAAGCTTTCTTT
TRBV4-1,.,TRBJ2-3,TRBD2,CASSRVAGRADTQYF,TGCGCCAGCAGCCGGGTCGCAGGGAGGGCAGATACGCAGTATTTT
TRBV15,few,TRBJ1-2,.,CATSSYSGTAYGYTF,TGTGCCACCAGCAGTTACTCCGGGACGGCCTATGGCTACACCTTC
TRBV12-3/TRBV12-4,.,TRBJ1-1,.,CASSPAGVGTEAFF,TGTGCCAGCAGCCCAGCAGGGGTGGGCACTGAAGCTTTCTTT
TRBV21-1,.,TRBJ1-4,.,CASSKSGGTTNEKLFF,TGTGCCAGCAGCAAATCGGGGGGGACAACTAATGAAAAACTGTTTTTT
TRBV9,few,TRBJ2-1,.,CASSVVGVDLRNEQFF,TGTGCCAGCAGCGTAGTTGGGGTAGATCTAAGGAATGAGCAGTTCTTC
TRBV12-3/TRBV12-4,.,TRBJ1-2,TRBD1,CASSLADRGDGYTF,TGTGCCAGCAGTTTAGCGGACAGGGGAGATGGCTACACCTTC
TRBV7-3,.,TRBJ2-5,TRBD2,CASSLAGGWSETQYF,TGTGCCAGCAGCCTCGCGGGGGGATGGAGCGAGACCCAGTACTTC
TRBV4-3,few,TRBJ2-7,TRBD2,CASSPGGSGSSYEQYF,TGCGCCAGCAGCCCCGGCGGTAGCGGGTCCTCCTACGAGCAGTACTTC
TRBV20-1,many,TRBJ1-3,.,CSARGDVVAGNTIYF,TGCAGTGCTAGGGGGGACGTAGTGGCCGGAAACACCATATATTTT
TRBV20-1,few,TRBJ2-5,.,CSAPEYGGSETQYF,TGCAGTGCCCCCGAGTACGGGGGATCGGAGACCCAGTACTTC
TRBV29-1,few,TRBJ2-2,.,CSAGNYGGELFF,TGCAGCGCGGGGAACTATGGCGGGGAGCTGTTTTTT
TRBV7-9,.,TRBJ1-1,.,CASSFGRQVQEAFF,TGTGCCAGCAGCTTTGGAAGACAGGTCCAGGAAGCTTTCTTT
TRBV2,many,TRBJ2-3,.,CASQLSRQYF,TGTGCCAGCCAGTTAAGTAGGCAGTATTTT
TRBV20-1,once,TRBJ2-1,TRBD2,CSARNRGTSLSGEQFF,TGCAGTGCTAGGAATAGGGGGACTAGCTTATCCGGTGAGCAGTTCTTC
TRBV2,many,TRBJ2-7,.,CATSIAYEQYF,TGTGCCACCTCGATAGCCTACGAGCAGTACTTC
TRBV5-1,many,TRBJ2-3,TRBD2,CASSPLAGGTDTQYF,TGTGCCAGCAGCCCGCTAGCGGGAGGGACAGATACGCAGTATTTT
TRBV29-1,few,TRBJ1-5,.,CSVKTTDPNQPQHF,TGCAGCGTTAAGACAACCGACCCCAATCAGCCCCAGCATTTT
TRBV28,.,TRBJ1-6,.,CASSPRSLNSPLHF,TGTGCCAGCAGTCCGAGGAGTTTGAATTCACCCCTCCACTTT
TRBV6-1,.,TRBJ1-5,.,CASSENVVQPQHF,TGTGCCAGCAGTGAAAATGTCGTTCAGCCCCAGCATTTT
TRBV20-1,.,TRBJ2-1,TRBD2,CSAAVTSGGAAEQFF,TGCAGTGCCGCCGTTACTAGCGGGGGGGCCGCTGAGCAGTTCTTC
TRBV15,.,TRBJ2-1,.,CATSRDRGYNEQFF,TGTGCCACCAGCAGAGATCGAGGGTACAATGAGCAGTTCTTC
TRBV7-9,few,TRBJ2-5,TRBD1,CASSPGQGAETQYF,TGTGCCAGCAGCCCCGGACAGGGGGCTGAGACCCAGTACTTC
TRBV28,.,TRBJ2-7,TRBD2,CASSFLAGASYEQYF,TGTGCCAGCAGTTTTCTAGCGGGGGCCTCCTACGAGCAGTACTTC